The clone carrying this T cell receptor (beta chain) was detected a few times. Its antigen is undetermined. MiXCR, run by TCRdb on the RACE reads, gives a single entry per CDR3 protein. The repertoire holds some 330,000 distinct CDR3 sequences, 5.5% seen once, with approximately 8.2% in the top ten. The CDR3 spans 13 residues. CDR1 and CDR2 from the germline V gene are ENHRY and SYGVKD. V was shortened by 10 bases and J by 0 bases, with 12 bases between the two germline ends. The sample belongs to a study of human T cells and chemical hapten exposure. Study as a whole: The study lasted roughly 26 weeks, and patients were dosed weekly with diphenylcyclopropenone on the scalp throughout.

Study observations and caveats: Expanded TCRs grouped into significantly more large CDR3 similarity clusters than controls produced. Donors in the study had alopecia, meaning their immune response may differ from healthy people's.

Sample time point: pre-sensitization, week 0. Treatment in this sample: therapeutic diphenylcyclopropenone sensitization with weekly scalp DPC. The sequence derives from a woman aged 18-29 years with alopecia areata. Some clones in this sample may be carry-over from other donors' samples. The rearrangement joins TRBV10-3 to TRBJ1-1, with D possibly being TRBD1 (6 bases). The sequencing here drew on whole blood, taken in connection with sensitization to the hapten diphenylcyclopropenone (DPC). For the CDR3, the DNA is TGTGCCACCTGGGGGCCTATGAACACTGAAGCTTTCTTT. Translating it yields CATWGPMNTEAFF.